This TCR beta chain was identified in a study of T cells in Graves' hyperthyroidism and ophthalmopathy. Germline-derived CDR1 and CDR2 are SGDLS and YYNGEE. V shed 5 bases and J shed 8 bases, with 10 bases lying between them. This CDR3 has 11 residues. This clonotype was picked up many times. Its antigen remains unidentified. Study-wide points: Using 13 V-J features, a model discriminated ophthalmopathy from stable hyperthyroidism. Ophthalmopathy was identified by the model a median around 6.3 months ahead of onset.

Using RNA transcripts as the source, TCR beta CDR3 regions were amplified. The primer set for the first-round RT-PCR of the TCR CDR3 was HTBI. MiXCR was run by TCRdb on the multiplex PCR reads, yielding one entry per CDR3 protein. The sample holds hundreds of thousands of distinct CDR3 sequences, over 35% seen once. PBMCs were sourced from 9 to 10 ml fresh peripheral blood. The chain couples TRBV9 to TRBJ1-2, with a tentative D call TRBD1 (5 bases). Sequenced sample: blood. The receptor was isolated from a young man with Graves' hyperthyroidism. This CDR3 reads CASSDRGGYTF. The CDR3 DNA reads as TGTGCCAGCAGTGACAGAGGAGGCTACACCTTC.